Each of the 18 T cell receptor beta chains below was sequenced from the same sample in a study of T cells after yellow fever vaccination. MiXCR, applied by TCRdb to the 5' RACE reads, yields one record per CDR3 protein. The sample shows about 4,300 distinct CDR3 sequences, 3% to 4.5% of them seen only once. The sequencing here drew on PBMCs, either bulk or a sorted T-cell subset (CD4+, CD8+, memory, or dextramer-sorted; not recorded which), taken 15 days after the yellow fever booster vaccination. These receptors all come from a man aged 30 to 45 who received the YFV17D yellow fever vaccine.

This clonotype appeared many times. V is TRBV19 and J is TRBJ2-3; D not resolved. The CDR3 is 11 residues long. Germline loops: CDR1 LNHDA, CDR2 SQIVND (reference sequence). V was clipped by 7 bases and J by 6 bases, with 8 bases between them. The CDR3 loop reads CASTGRDTQYF. In DNA, the CDR3 is TGTGCCAGTACAGGCCGCGATACGCAGTATTTT.

Ten or more counts support this clonotype. The V gene is TRBV11-2, the J gene TRBJ2-7; D is uncertain. The V end was cut by 5 bases, the J end by 0 bases, with 29 bases between. The germline CDR1 and CDR2 sequences are SGHAT and FQNNGV. The CDR3 has 20 amino acids. CDR3 protein: CASSAPMRTAEFWGSYEQYF. CDR3 sequence (DNA): TGTGCCAGCAGCGCACCGATGCGGACGGCCGAGTTTTGGGGCTCCTACGAGCAGTACTTC.

This clonotype was seen repeatedly, ten times or more. This chain joins TRBV6-5 and TRBJ2-6; tentatively, D is TRBD1 or TRBD2 (6 bases each). Germline V gene data show CDR1 as MNHEY and CDR2 as SVGAGI. The V end was cut by 2 bases, the J end by 2 bases, with 19 bases between. This CDR3 region has 19 residues. The CDR3 protein is CASSYTGAPSSAGANVLTF. Here the CDR3 DNA reads TGTGCCAGCAGTTACACGGGGGCACCCTCCTCTGCTGGGGCCAACGTCCTGACTTTC.

At least ten counts were recorded for this clonotype. The chain employs TRBV2 and TRBJ2-1; TRBD2 matches at 10 bases. Germline assignment: CDR1 SNHLY and CDR2 FYNNEI. The CDR3 consists of 17 residues. V shed 0 bases, J shed 9 bases, and the junction held 11 bases outside the gene matches. The CDR3 DNA follows: TGTGCCAGCAGTGAAGCGCCGGCTAGCGGGAGTATCGGTGAGCAGTTCTTC. As protein: CASSEAPASGSIGEQFF.

This clonotype is classed as medium-sized. The chain links TRBV29-1 to TRBJ2-1; D not resolved. CDR1 is SQVTM and CDR2 is ANQGSEA in the germline V gene. V was clipped by 6 bases and J by 3 bases, with 6 bases between them. This CDR3 contains 11 residues. The CDR3 protein is CSVSGYNEQFF. The DNA of the CDR3 is TGCAGCGTGTCCGGCTACAATGAGCAGTTCTTC.

This clonotype was seen ten or more times. The V gene is TRBV7-2, the J gene TRBJ2-7, with unresolved D. Looked up from germline, CDR1 is SGHTA and CDR2 is FQGNSA. V was clipped by 1 base and J by 2 bases, with 6 bases between them. This CDR3 spans 13 amino acids. The chain's CDR3 is CASSLVGAYEQYF. The CDR3 coding sequence is TGTGCCAGCAGCTTAGTCGGTGCCTACGAGCAGTACTTC.

This clonotype showed up many times. This chain links TRBV28 with TRBJ2-7; TRBD1 might be the D (6 bases). This CDR3 has 13 amino acids. Trimming stripped 8 bases from V and 7 bases from J, with 18 bases between. Germline loops: CDR1 MDHEN, CDR2 SYDVKM. The DNA of the CDR3 is TGTGCCAGCGGACCCACAGGGCCCATGGAGCAGTACTTC. This sequence encodes CASGPTGPMEQYF.

Relative to its sample, this clonotype is medium-sized. The V gene is TRBV21-1, the J gene TRBJ2-7. TRBV21-1 counts as a pseudogene. CDR3 length: 14 residues. CDR3 bases: TGTGCCAGCAGCAAAGAGAAGGTTTCCTACGAGCAGTACTTC. This translates into CASSKEKVSYEQYF.

The sample holds many counts of this clonotype. V is TRBV30 and J is TRBJ2-1; no clear D. Germline values: CDR1 GTSNPN, CDR2 SVGIG (reference sequence). Trimming left V 1 base short and J 4 bases short, with 14 bases between. This CDR3 is 15 amino acids long. Here the CDR3 reads CAWSGAPLGYNEQFF. The CDR3 nucleotides are TGTGCCTGGAGTGGAGCGCCTTTAGGATACAATGAGCAGTTCTTC.

This clonotype was found many times. This sequence joins TRBV12-3 or TRBV12-4 and TRBJ2-5; D ambiguous. The CDR3 is made up of 13 amino acids. Deletions cut 3 bases from V and 1 base from J, with 6 bases between. The CDR3: CASSFKGQETQYF. DNA of the CDR3: TGTGCCAGCAGTTTTAAGGGCCAAGAGACCCAGTACTTC.

By its share, this clonotype is medium-sized (0.01 to 0.1%). CDR3 loop: CASSLATIAGVADTQYF. In DNA form, the CDR3 reads TGTGCCAGCAGCTTAGCGACAATAGCGGGAGTCGCAGATACGCAGTATTTT. This chain links TRBV7-2 with TRBJ2-3, with TRBD2 identical over 9 bases. J gave up 4 bases and V 0 bases, and 8 bases lay outside the gene matches. This CDR3 contains 17 residues. Germline lookup yields CDR1 SGHTA and CDR2 FQGNSA. Full variable domain (missing parts from reference TRBV7-2 and TRBJ2-3): GAGVSQSPSNKVTEKGKDVELRCDPISGHTALYWYRQSLGQGLEFLIYFQGNSAPDKSGLPSDRFSAERTGGSVSTLTIQRTQQEDSAVYLCASSLATIAGVADTQYFGPGTRLTVL.

This clonotype occurred many times. This chain joins TRBV10-3 and TRBJ2-1; TRBD1 matches at 7 bases. This CDR3 region has 13 residues. In germline, CDR1 is ENHRY, CDR2 SYGVKD. The trim removed 11 bases at V and 5 bases at J, leaving 9 bases unmatched. Here the CDR3 reads CAAQGTENNEQFF. The CDR3 DNA reads as TGTGCCGCCCAAGGGACAGAAAACAATGAGCAGTTCTTC.

This clonotype was counted at least ten times. The V call is TRBV9, the J call TRBJ2-2; D gene ambiguous. CDR3 size: 14 residues. The V gene lost 3 bases and the J gene lost 6 bases, with 12 bases spanning the gap. CDR1 SGDLS and CDR2 YYNGEE come from the germline V gene. CDR3 sequence (DNA): TGTGCCAGCAGCGCACTCCCAGAGGCCGGGGAGCTGTTTTTT. This translates into CASSALPEAGELFF.

This clonotype is medium-sized (0.01 to 0.1%) in the sample. This chain links TRBV15 with TRBJ2-3; D might be TRBD1 (5 bases). CDR3 length: 12 amino acids. The V gene's germline CDR1 is LNHNV and CDR2 YYDKDF (reference sequence). V was cut by 4 bases and J by 12 bases, with 14 bases left in between. The CDR3 sequence: CATSKGQGLQYF. CDR3 nucleotide sequence: TGTGCCACCAGCAAGGGTCAGGGCCTTCAGTATTTT.

V gene TRBV27 combines with J gene TRBJ2-7; 7 bases align to TRBD2. This CDR3 is 15 amino acids long. V shed 6 bases and J 2 bases; nucleotides not matched to a gene: 10. Looked up from germline, CDR1 is MNHEY and CDR2 is SMNVEV (reference sequence). The CDR3 region is CASSQWGGTPYEQYF. Here the CDR3 DNA reads TGTGCCAGCAGCCAATGGGGGGGTACGCCCTACGAGCAGTACTTC.

At least ten counts were recorded for this clonotype. The chain combines TRBV25-1 with TRBJ2-2, with D possibly matching TRBD2 (6 bases). The CDR3 is 15 amino acids. The V end lost 0 bases, the J end lost 3 bases, and 8 bases lay between the germline ends. Germline CDR1 and CDR2: MGHDK and SYGVNS. CDR3 bases: TGTGCCAGCAGTGAATACTCGGGAGACACCGGGGAGCTGTTTTTT. Translation: CASSEYSGDTGELFF.

This clonotype was picked up many times. The gene calls are TRBV6-2 or TRBV6-3 and TRBJ2-1; the match to TRBD2 covers 11 bases. The germline gives CDR1 MNHEY, CDR2 SVGEGT. This CDR3 spans 14 amino acids. V was clipped by 6 bases and J by 8 bases; unmatched bases: 6. The CDR3 region has the DNA TGTGCCAGCAGATTAGCGGGAGGGGGTTATGAGCAGTTCTTC. As protein: CASRLAGGGYEQFF.

This clonotype was recorded at least ten times. The V call is TRBV7-2, the J call TRBJ2-1; D ambiguous. Germline CDR1 is SGHTA and CDR2 is FQGNSA. V was pared by 3 bases and J by 4 bases, with 13 bases between. The CDR3 is 15 residues long. CDR3 DNA: TGTGCCAGCAGCTTCGGACCGACCCAGTACAATGAGCAGTTCTTC. Its protein is CASSFGPTQYNEQFF.